This T cell receptor (beta chain) was sequenced during a study of T-cell reconstitution after alpha-beta-depleted transplantation in children. Unique molecular identifiers were incorporated during preparation of the TCRbeta library. TCRdb re-called the PCR reads through MiXCR, storing one row per CDR3 protein. The sample has 440,000 or so distinct CDR3 sequences, roughly 43% seen once. Germline V lookup: CDR1 DFQATT, CDR2 SNEGSKA (reference sequence). Trimming stripped 3 bases from V and 2 bases from J, with 7 bases between. This CDR3 is built from 13 residues. There are many counts of this clonotype.

The TCR sequence derives from a girl aged 2 to 9 with aplastic anemia, due to receive a stem cell transplant. The sample consisted of PBMCs, taken before TCRalphabeta/CD19-depleted stem cell transplant. This chain uses TRBV20-1 with TRBJ2-2; D unresolved. CDR3 in DNA: TGCAGTGCTAGGCACTTTAACACCGGGGAGCTGTTTTTT. It is translated as CSARHFNTGELFF.